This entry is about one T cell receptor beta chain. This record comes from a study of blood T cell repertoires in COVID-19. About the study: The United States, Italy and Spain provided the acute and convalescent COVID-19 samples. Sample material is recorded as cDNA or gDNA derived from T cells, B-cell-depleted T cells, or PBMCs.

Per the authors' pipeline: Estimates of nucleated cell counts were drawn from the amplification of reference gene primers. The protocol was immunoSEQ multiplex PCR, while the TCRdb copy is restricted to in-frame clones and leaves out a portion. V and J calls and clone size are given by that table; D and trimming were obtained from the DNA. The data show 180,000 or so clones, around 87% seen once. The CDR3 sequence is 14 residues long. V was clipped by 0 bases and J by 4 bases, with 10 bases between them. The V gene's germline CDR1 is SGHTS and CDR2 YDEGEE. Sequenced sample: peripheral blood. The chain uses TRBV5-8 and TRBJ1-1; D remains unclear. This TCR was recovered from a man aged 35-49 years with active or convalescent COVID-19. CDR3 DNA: TGTGCCAGCAGCTTGGTAGGGAGTCCCACTGAAGCTTTCTTT. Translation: CASSLVGSPTEAFF.